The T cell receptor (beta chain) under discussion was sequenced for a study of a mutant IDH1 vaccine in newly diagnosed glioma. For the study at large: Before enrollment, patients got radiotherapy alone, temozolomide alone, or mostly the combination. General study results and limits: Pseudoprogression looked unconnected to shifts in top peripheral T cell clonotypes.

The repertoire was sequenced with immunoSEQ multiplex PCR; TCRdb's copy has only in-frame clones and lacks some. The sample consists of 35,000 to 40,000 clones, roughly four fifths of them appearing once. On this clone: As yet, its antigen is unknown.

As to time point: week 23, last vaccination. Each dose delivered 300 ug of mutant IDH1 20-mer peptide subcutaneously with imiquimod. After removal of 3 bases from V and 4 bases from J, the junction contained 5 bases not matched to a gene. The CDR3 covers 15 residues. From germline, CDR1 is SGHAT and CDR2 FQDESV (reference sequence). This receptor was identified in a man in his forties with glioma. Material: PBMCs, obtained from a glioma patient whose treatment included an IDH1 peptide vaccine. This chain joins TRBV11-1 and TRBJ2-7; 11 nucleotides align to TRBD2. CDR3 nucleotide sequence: TGTGCCAGCAGCTTGGGACTAGCGGTACTATACGAGCAGTACTTC. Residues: CASSLGLAVLYEQYF.